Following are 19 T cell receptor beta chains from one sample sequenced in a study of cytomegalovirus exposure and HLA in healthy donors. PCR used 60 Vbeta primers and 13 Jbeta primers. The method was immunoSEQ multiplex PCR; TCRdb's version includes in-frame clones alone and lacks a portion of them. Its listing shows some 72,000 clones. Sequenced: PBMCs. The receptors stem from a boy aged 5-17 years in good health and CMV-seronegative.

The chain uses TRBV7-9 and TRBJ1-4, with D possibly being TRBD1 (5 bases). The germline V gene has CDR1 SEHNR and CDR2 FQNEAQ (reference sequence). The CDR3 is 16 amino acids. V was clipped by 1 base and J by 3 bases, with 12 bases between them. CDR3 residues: CASSLGFRAANEKLFF. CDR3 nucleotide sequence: TGTGCCAGCAGCTTAGGTTTCAGGGCGGCTAATGAAAAACTGTTTTTT.

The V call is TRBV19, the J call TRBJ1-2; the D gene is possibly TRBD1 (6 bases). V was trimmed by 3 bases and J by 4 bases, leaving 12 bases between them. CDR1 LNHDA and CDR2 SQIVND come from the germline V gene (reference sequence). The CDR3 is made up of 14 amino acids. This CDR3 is CASSIGTQLYGYTF. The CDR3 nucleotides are TGTGCCAGTAGTATTGGGACACAACTCTATGGCTACACCTTC.

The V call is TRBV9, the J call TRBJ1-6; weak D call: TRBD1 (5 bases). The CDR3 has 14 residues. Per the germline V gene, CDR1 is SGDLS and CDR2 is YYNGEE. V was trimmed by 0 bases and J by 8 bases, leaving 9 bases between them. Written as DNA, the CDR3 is TGTGCCAGCAGCGTAGGTTCGACAGATTCACCCCTCCACTTT. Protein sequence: CASSVGSTDSPLHF.

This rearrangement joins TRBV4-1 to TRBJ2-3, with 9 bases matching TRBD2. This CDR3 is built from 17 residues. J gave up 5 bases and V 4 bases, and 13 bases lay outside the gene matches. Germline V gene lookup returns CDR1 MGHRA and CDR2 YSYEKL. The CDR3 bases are TGCGCCAGCAGCCTAGGGTTCGGCGGGGGGGCCGGAGATACGCAGTATTTT. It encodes CASSLGFGGGAGDTQYF.

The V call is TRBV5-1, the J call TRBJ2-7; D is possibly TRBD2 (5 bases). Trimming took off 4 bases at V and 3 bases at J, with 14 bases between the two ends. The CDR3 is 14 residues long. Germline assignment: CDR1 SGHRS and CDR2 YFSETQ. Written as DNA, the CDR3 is TGCGCCAGCAGCCCCGGGAAAGGGAGCTACGAGCAGTACTTC. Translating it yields CASSPGKGSYEQYF.

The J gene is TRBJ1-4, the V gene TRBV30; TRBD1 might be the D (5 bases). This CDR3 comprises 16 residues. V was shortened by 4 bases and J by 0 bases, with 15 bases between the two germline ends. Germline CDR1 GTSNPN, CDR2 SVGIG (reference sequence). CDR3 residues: CAWKTDQDTTNEKLFF. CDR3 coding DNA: TGTGCCTGGAAGACAGACCAGGACACAACTAATGAAAAACTGTTTTTT. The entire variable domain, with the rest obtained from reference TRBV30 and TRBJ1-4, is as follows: SQTIHQWPATLVQPVGSPLSLECTVEGTSNPNLYWYRQAAGRGLQLLFYSVGIGQISSEVPQNLSASRPQDRQFILSSKKLLLSDSGFYLCAWKTDQDTTNEKLFFGSGTQLSVL.

The chain's CDR3 is CASSQLGTLYYEQYF. CDR3 in DNA: TGTGCCAGCAGCCAACTGGGGACACTATACTACGAGCAGTACTTC. The chain has TRBV14 and TRBJ2-7; possibly TRBD1 for D (6 bases). The CDR3 sequence is 15 residues long. V was clipped by 2 bases and J by 3 bases, with 14 bases between them. Germline loops: CDR1 SGHDN, CDR2 FVKESK.

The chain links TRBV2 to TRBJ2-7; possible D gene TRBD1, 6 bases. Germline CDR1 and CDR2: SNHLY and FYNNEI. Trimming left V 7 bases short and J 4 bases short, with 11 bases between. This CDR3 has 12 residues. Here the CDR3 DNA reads TGTGCCAGCACTACAGGGACATACGAGCAGTACTTC. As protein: CASTTGTYEQYF.

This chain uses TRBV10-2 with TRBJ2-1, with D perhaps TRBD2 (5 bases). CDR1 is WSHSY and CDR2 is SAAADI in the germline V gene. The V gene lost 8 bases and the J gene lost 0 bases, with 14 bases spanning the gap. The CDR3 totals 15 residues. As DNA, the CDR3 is TGCGCCAGCCAGAACCGGGGATTCTCCTACAATGAGCAGTTCTTC. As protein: CASQNRGFSYNEQFF.

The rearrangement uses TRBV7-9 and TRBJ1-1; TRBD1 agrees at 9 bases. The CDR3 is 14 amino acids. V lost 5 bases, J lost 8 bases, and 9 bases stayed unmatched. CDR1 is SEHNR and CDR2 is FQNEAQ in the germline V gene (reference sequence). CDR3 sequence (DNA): TGTGCCAGCAGCCACCAAACGACAGGGGGAGAAGCTTTCTTT. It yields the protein CASSHQTTGGEAFF.

The DNA for the CDR3 is TGCAGCGTTGACCTAACCCACAGCCAAGAGACCCAGTACTTC. Translating it yields CSVDLTHSQETQYF. This chain links TRBV29-1 with TRBJ2-5; D is unclear. Germline CDR1 reads SQVTM; CDR2 reads ANQGSEA. The CDR3 loop spans 14 amino acids. V gave up 3 bases and J gave up 1 base, with 12 bases separating them.

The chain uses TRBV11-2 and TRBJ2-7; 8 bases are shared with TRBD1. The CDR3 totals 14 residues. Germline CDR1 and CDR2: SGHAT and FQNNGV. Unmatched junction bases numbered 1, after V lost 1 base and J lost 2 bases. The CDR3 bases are TGTGCCAGCAGCTTAGGGACAGGGCCCTACGAGCAGTACTTC. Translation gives CASSLGTGPYEQYF.

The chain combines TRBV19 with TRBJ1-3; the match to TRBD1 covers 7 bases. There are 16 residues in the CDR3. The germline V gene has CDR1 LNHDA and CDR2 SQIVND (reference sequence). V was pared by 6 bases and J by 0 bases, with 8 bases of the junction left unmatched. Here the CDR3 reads CASRGTAKTSGNTIYF. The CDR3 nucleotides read TGTGCCAGTAGGGGGACAGCGAAAACCTCTGGAAACACCATATATTTT.

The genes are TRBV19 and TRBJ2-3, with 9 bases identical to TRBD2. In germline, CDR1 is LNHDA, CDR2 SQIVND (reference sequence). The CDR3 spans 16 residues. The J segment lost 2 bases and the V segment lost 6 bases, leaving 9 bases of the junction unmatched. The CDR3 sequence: CASSDQSGGITDTQYF. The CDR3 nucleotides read TGTGCCAGTAGCGATCAGAGCGGGGGGATCACAGATACGCAGTATTTT.

The CDR3 DNA is TGCGCCAGCAGCTTGGCCCAGGAGGTCACTGAAGCTTTCTTT. Its translation: CASSLAQEVTEAFF. The rearrangement joins TRBV5-1 to TRBJ1-1; no clear D. Germline V gene lookup returns CDR1 SGHRS and CDR2 YFSETQ. V was clipped by 0 bases and J by 4 bases, with 10 bases between them. The CDR3 is 14 residues long.

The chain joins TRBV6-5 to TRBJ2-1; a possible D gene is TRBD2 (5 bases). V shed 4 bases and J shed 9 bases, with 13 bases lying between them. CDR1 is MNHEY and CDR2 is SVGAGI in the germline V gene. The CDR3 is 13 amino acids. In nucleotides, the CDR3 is TGTGCCAGCAGTTCAGGACTGAACCCTGAGCAGTTCTTC. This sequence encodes CASSSGLNPEQFF.

The CDR3 DNA follows: TGCGCCAGCAGCCAAGTGGGGATGGCGTTTGGGCGGGTTTATGGCTACACCTTC. Translating gives CASSQVGMAFGRVYGYTF. This chain uses TRBV4-1 with TRBJ1-2, with D hard to call. Germline CDR1 and CDR2: MGHRA and YSYEKL. The CDR3 has 18 residues. V lost 1 base to trimming and J lost 5 bases, with 23 bases between them.

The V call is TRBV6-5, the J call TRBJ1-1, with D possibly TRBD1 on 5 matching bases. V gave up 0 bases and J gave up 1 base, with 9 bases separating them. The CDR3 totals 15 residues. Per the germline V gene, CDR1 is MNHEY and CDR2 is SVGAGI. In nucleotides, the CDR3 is TGTGCCAGCAGTTACTCGCACAGGCAGAACACTGAAGCTTTCTTT. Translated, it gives CASSYSHRQNTEAFF.

The CDR3 bases are TGCGCCAGCAGCTCTGGACTAGCGGGGGGGTTGGAGACCCAGTACTTC. It translates to CASSSGLAGGLETQYF. The chain is built from TRBV5-1 and TRBJ2-5; 15 bases fit TRBD2. Losses at the gene ends were 3 bases for V and 5 bases for J; bases not matched to a gene: 5. Germline lookup yields CDR1 SGHRS and CDR2 YFSETQ. The CDR3 totals 16 residues.